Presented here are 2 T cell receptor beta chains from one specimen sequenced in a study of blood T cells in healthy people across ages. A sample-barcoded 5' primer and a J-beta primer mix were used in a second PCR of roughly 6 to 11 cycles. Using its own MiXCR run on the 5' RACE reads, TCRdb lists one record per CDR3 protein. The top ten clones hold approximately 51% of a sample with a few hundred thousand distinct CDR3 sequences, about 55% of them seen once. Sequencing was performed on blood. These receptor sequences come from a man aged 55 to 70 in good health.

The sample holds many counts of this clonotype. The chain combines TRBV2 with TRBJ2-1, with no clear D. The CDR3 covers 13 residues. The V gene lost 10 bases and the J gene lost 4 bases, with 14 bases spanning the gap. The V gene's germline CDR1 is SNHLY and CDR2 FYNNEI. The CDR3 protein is CAIGTGDYNEQFF. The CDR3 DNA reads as TGTGCCATCGGAACTGGCGATTACAATGAGCAGTTCTTC. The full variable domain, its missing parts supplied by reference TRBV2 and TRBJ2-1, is EPEVTQTPSHQVTQMGQEVILRCVPISNHLYFYWYRQILGQKVEFLVSFYNNEISEKSEIFDDQFSVERPDGSNFTLKIRSTKLEDSAMYFCAIGTGDYNEQFFGPGTRLTVL.

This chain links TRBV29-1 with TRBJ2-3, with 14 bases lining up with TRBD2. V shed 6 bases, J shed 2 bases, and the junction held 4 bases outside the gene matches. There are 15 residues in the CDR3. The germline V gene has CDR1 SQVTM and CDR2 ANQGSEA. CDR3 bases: TGCAGCGTGGGACTAGCGGGGGCGTCCACAGATACGCAGTATTTT. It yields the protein CSVGLAGASTDTQYF.